The T cell receptor (beta chain) described here comes from a study of blood T cell repertoires in COVID-19. Looking at the study overall: Acute-phase and convalescent COVID-19 samples originated in the United States, Italy and Spain. Nucleic acid was either cDNA or gDNA, and it came from T cells, B-cell-depleted T cells, or PBMCs.

V lost 4 bases to trimming and J lost 0 bases; unmatched junction nucleotides: 5. Germline assignment: CDR1 KGHSH and CDR2 LQKENI. The CDR3 spans 16 residues. Study processing details: For nucleated cells, counts were estimated from reference gene primer amplification. Clones were sequenced by immunoSEQ multiplex PCR, and TCRdb holds only the in-frame ones, with some missing. The D gene and trimming were derived from the DNA, and the V and J assignments and clone size from that table. Among 150,000 to 200,000 clones listed, 65% to 85% were seen once. The clonotype comes from a man in his 70s with active or convalescent COVID-19. The genes are TRBV18 and TRBJ2-2; 7 bases map to TRBD1. The sequencing input was peripheral blood. CDR3 nucleotides: TGTGCCAGCTCACTTTCGACAGGGACGAACACCGGGGAGCTGTTTTTT. Its protein product is CASSLSTGTNTGELFF. Full variable domain (outside the CDR3, taken from reference TRBV18 and TRBJ2-2): NAGVMQNPRHLVRRRGQEARLRCSPMKGHSHVYWYRQLPEEGLKFMVYLQKENIIDESGMPKERFSAEFPKEGPSILRIQQVVRGDSAAYFCASSLSTGTNTGELFFGEGSRLTVL.